The clone carrying this T cell receptor (beta chain) was detected a few times. Its cognate antigen is unknown. The data derive from a study of cytomegalovirus exposure and HLA in healthy donors. Regarding the study as a whole: Trimming of TCR beta V- and J-genes showed a link, identified in a later analysis, to a missense DCLRE1C variant. Cytomegalovirus association was assigned to under 200 TCR beta chains. Analyses of presence and absence presupposed an approximately uniform sequencing depth across donors. Rare TCR sequences predominated, though certain public TCRs were found in many donors.

With 60 Vbeta and 13 Jbeta primers, the PCR was carried out. Some clones are missing from TCRdb's copy, which holds only in-frame ones; the method was immunoSEQ multiplex PCR. Altogether 150,000 or so clones are present, 81% being singletons, with the ten largest covering under 1.5%. Trimming pared 4 bases from V and 0 bases from J, leaving 10 bases between. Germline CDR1 and CDR2: MGHRA and YSYEKL. This CDR3 is built from 15 residues. This chain uses TRBV4-1 with TRBJ1-5; D possibly corresponds to TRBD1 (6 bases). Sequenced input: PBMCs. The origin of this receptor is a man aged 50-59 years in good health and CMV-seropositive. This CDR3 is CASSLRGDSNQPQHF. CDR3 DNA sequence: TGCGCCAGCAGCCTCAGGGGTGATAGCAATCAGCCCCAGCATTTT.